This T cell receptor (beta chain) was sequenced for a study of cytomegalovirus exposure and HLA in healthy donors. The study's findings and limits: Within a later analysis, the majority of CMV-associated TCR beta chains appeared HLA-restricted. Association with HLA alleles at 0.05 false discovery rate was found for 17,000 or so TCR beta sequences in a later analysis. Rarity marked most TCR sequences, yet some public TCRs occurred in many donors. Later analysis associated a missense DCLRE1C variant with TCR beta V- and J-gene trimming.

Trimming shortened V by 3 bases and J by 5 bases, and 13 bases separated the two germline ends. CDR3 length: 15 amino acids. In germline, CDR1 is SGHVS, CDR2 FQNEAQ. In the PCR, 60 Vbeta and 13 Jbeta primers were used. Assay: immunoSEQ multiplex PCR; the TCRdb copy retains only in-frame clones and omits some. Of 150,000 to 200,000 clones in the sample, about 85% were seen once. A remark on this clone: Its specificity is not known.

This sequence was found in a man in his late teens or twenties in good health and CMV-seronegative. The V gene is TRBV7-8, the J gene TRBJ1-4; possibly TRBD1 for D (6 bases). The sequenced material came from PBMCs. The CDR3: CASSFSGERNEKLFF. CDR3 coding DNA: TGTGCCAGCAGCTTCTCAGGGGAGCGGAATGAAAAACTGTTTTTT.